This TCR beta chain was recorded in a study of shared clonotypes between healthy human individuals. Here immunoSEQ multiplex PCR was the method, and the copy in TCRdb shows in-frame clones only, minus some. The sample consists of some 2,100,000 clones, almost 96% of them appearing once. The CDR3 extends over 13 amino acids. V dropped 4 bases and J dropped 9 bases, with 16 bases sitting between them. Germline V gene data show CDR1 as GTSNPN and CDR2 as SVGIG (reference sequence). The chain joins TRBV30 to TRBJ2-1; D ambiguous. The source of this sequence is a young man in good health. Material: naive CD4+ T cells sorted from blood. Described subset: CD45RA+ positively selected. CDR3 bases: TGTGCCTGGATGCCCCAAAAAAACGCTGAGCAGTTCTTC. Translation: CAWMPQKNAEQFF.